These 32 T cell receptor beta chains were sequenced from one sample in a study of OX40 agonist ivuxolimab in advanced cancers. Here immunoSEQ multiplex PCR was the method, and the copy in TCRdb shows in-frame clones only, minus some. The sample carries 26,000 or so clones, roughly 89% recorded once. The sample in question was CD4+ or CD8+ T cells sorted from blood, obtained in a trial of the OX40 agonist ivuxolimab. These receptors were obtained from an adult with an advanced solid tumor such as melanoma, head and neck, liver or kidney cancer.

The rearrangement joins TRBV19 to TRBJ1-5, with D uncertain. The CDR3 is 12 residues long. Germline V gene lookup returns CDR1 LNHDA and CDR2 SQIVND (reference sequence). Trimming removed 6 bases at V and 6 bases at J, with 9 bases between. The CDR3 DNA sequence: TGTGCCAGTAGAATTGGTGGTCAGCCCCAGCATTTT. Amino acids: CASRIGGQPQHF.

The chain employs TRBV5-6 and TRBJ2-1; 8 bases match TRBD2. Losses at the gene ends were 5 bases for V and 9 bases for J; bases not matched to a gene: 16. The CDR3 contains 16 residues. Germline V gives CDR1 SGHDT, CDR2 YYEEEE. The CDR3 here is CASSSVAGGLRGEQFF. Here the CDR3 DNA reads TGTGCCAGCAGTTCCGTGGCGGGGGGTCTCCGCGGTGAGCAGTTCTTC.

V gene TRBV21-1 combines with J gene TRBJ2-7; the table's D call, TRBD2, has no DNA check behind it. TRBV21-1 is a recognized pseudogene. The CDR3 sequence is 17 residues long. This CDR3 reads CASSKEIVGSGLGEQYF. In nucleotides, the CDR3 is TGTGCCAGCAGCAAAGAAATCGTAGGGAGTGGGTTGGGCGAGCAGTACTTC.

CDR3 DNA sequence: TGCAGCGTTGGGGGGACTAGCGGGAGGGCCGGCTCCTACAATGAGCAGTTCTTC. Translating it yields CSVGGTSGRAGSYNEQFF. The rearrangement joins TRBV29-1 to TRBJ2-1; TRBD2 matches at 16 bases. The germline CDR1 and CDR2 sequences are SQVTM and ANQGSEA. The CDR3 is 18 residues long. Trimming cost V 4 bases and J 0 bases; bases outside gene matches: 6.

The genes are TRBV10-2 and TRBJ2-7; D may be TRBD2 (5 bases). Trimming shortened V by 1 base and J by 3 bases, and 13 bases separated the two germline ends. Germline V CDR1 and CDR2: WSHSY, SAAADI. This CDR3 comprises 15 residues. The DNA for the CDR3 is TGCGCCAGCAGTGAGTGGCTCGGAGGAAACTACGAGCAGTACTTC. Translating it yields CASSEWLGGNYEQYF.

This chain connects TRBV25-1 to TRBJ2-1; 11 nucleotides match TRBD2. This CDR3 contains 14 residues. Germline loops: CDR1 MGHDK, CDR2 SYGVNS. The V and J ends lost 6 bases and 7 bases, in that order; junction bases with no gene match: 5. DNA of the CDR3: TGTGCCAGCAGGGCGGGACTAGCGGAAAATGAGCAGTTCTTC. It is translated as CASRAGLAENEQFF.

V is TRBV6-1 and J is TRBJ1-1; no clear D. Germline V gene data show CDR1 as MNHNS and CDR2 as SASEGT. Trimming removed 7 bases from V and 1 base from J, with 10 bases in between. The CDR3 loop spans 13 amino acids. CDR3 residues: CASTPDWNTEAFF. Here the CDR3 DNA reads TGTGCCAGCACTCCGGACTGGAACACTGAAGCTTTCTTT.

The chain has TRBV14 and TRBJ1-1, with D perhaps TRBD1 (6 bases). This CDR3 has 15 residues. The germline CDR1 and CDR2 sequences are SGHDN and FVKESK. Trimming cost V 4 bases and J 3 bases, with 15 bases left between them. The CDR3 sequence: CASSPRGQLHTEAFF. The CDR3 coding sequence is TGTGCCAGCAGCCCCCGGGGACAACTCCACACTGAAGCTTTCTTT.

The chain uses TRBV10-3 and TRBJ2-1, with D hard to call. Germline CDR1 and CDR2: ENHRY and SYGVKD. The V end was cut by 9 bases, the J end by 1 base, with 10 bases between. This CDR3 is 13 amino acids long. In DNA form, the CDR3 reads TGTGCCATAATGGACGGTTCCTACAATGAGCAGTTCTTC. The encoded protein is CAIMDGSYNEQFF.

The chain uses TRBV19 and TRBJ2-3, with unresolved D. This CDR3 has 12 residues. Trimming removed 7 bases at V and 0 bases at J, with 5 bases between. CDR1 LNHDA and CDR2 SQIVND come from the germline V gene (reference sequence). Here the CDR3 reads CASTSSTDTQYF. The CDR3 region has the DNA TGTGCCAGTACTTCTAGCACAGATACGCAGTATTTT.

This chain joins TRBV5-1 and TRBJ2-3; D possibly corresponds to TRBD1 (6 bases). This CDR3 contains 15 residues. V was cut by 2 bases and J by 3 bases, with 13 bases left in between. Germline V CDR1 and CDR2: SGHRS, YFSETQ. Here the CDR3 DNA reads TGCGCCAGCAGCTTAGGGACATTCGAAACAGATACGCAGTATTTT. Its protein is CASSLGTFETDTQYF.

This chain connects TRBV7-3 to TRBJ2-7; no firm D call. Germline V lookup: CDR1 SGHTA, CDR2 FQGTGA. The V end lost 4 bases, the J end lost 6 bases, and 19 bases lay between the germline ends. There are 15 residues in the CDR3. In DNA, the CDR3 is TGTGCCAGCAGCTCCCAACGTAGTGCCCTCCGCGAGCAGTACTTC. This translates into CASSSQRSALREQYF.

This clone was detected a few times. At the DNA level, this CDR3 is encoded by other sequences in the same sample as well. V usage is TRBV7-2 and J usage is TRBJ2-1, with a possible D match to TRBD2 (5 bases). Germline V CDR1 and CDR2: SGHTA, FQGNSA. V lost 2 bases to trimming and J lost 4 bases, with 12 bases between them. The length of the CDR3 is 15 residues. The CDR3 spells CASSLTSGPYNEQFF. In DNA form, the CDR3 reads TGTGCCAGCAGCTTAACGAGCGGACCTTACAATGAGCAGTTCTTC. Full variable domain (missing parts from reference TRBV7-2 and TRBJ2-1): GAGVSQSPSNKVTEKGKDVELRCDPISGHTALYWYRQSLGQGLEFLIYFQGNSAPDKSGLPSDRFSAERTGGSVSTLTIQRTQQEDSAVYLCASSLTSGPYNEQFFGPGTRLTVL.

The genes are TRBV6-5 and TRBJ1-1, with D possibly matching TRBD1 (5 bases). Germline V gene sequence: CDR1 MNHEY, CDR2 SVGAGI. The V gene lost 2 bases and the J gene lost 3 bases, with 10 bases spanning the gap. This CDR3 spans 14 amino acids. The CDR3 here is CASSYAGIHTEAFF. CDR3 nucleotides: TGTGCCAGCAGTTACGCAGGGATCCACACTGAAGCTTTCTTT.

DNA of the CDR3: TGCAGCGTTGAAAGGGGAACCGGGGAGCTGTTTTTT. Amino acids: CSVERGTGELFF. This chain connects TRBV29-1 to TRBJ2-2; TRBD1 might be the D (5 bases). The CDR3 extends over 12 amino acids. V lost 2 bases to trimming and J lost 5 bases, with 6 bases between them. Germline CDR1 reads SQVTM; CDR2 reads ANQGSEA.

The chain uses TRBV6-6 and TRBJ1-5; D is undetermined. The CDR3 is made up of 12 amino acids. In germline, CDR1 is MNHNY, CDR2 SVGAGI (reference sequence). V lost 6 bases to trimming and J lost 5 bases, with 8 bases between them. The CDR3 coding sequence is TGTGCCAGCAGCGGGGTAGATCAGCCCCAGCATTTT. Its translation is CASSGVDQPQHF.

V gene TRBV15 combines with J gene TRBJ2-1; perhaps TRBD2 as D (6 bases). There are 14 residues in the CDR3. V shed 1 base and J shed 8 bases, with 12 bases lying between them. The germline V gene encodes CDR1 LNHNV and CDR2 YYDKDF (reference sequence). CDR3 sequence: CATSRVRGGDEQFF. The CDR3 DNA follows: TGTGCCACCAGCAGAGTTCGCGGAGGGGATGAGCAGTTCTTC.

The rearrangement joins TRBV7-6 to TRBJ2-1; D is undetermined. Germline CDR1 is SGHVS and CDR2 is FNYEAQ. CDR3 length equals 13 residues. Between the trimmed V and J ends, which lost 1 base and 0 bases, there was a span of 1 base. The CDR3 DNA reads as TGTGCCAGCAGCTTAGGCTCCTACAATGAGCAGTTCTTC. Translation: CASSLGSYNEQFF. The full variable domain, with the rest looked up from reference TRBV7-6 and TRBJ2-1, is GAGVSQSPRYKVTKRGQDVALRCDPISGHVSLYWYRQALGQGPEFLTYFNYEAQQDKSGLPNDRFSAERPEGSISTLTIQRTEQRDSAMYRCASSLGSYNEQFFGPGTRLTVL.

Regarding this clone: The same CDR3 is also encoded by other DNA sequences in this sample. The CDR3 DNA sequence: TGTGCCAGCAGTCTGTCGGGGAGCTCCTACAATGAGCAGTTCTTC. Translated: CASSLSGSSYNEQFF. This chain uses TRBV27 with TRBJ2-1; tentatively, D is TRBD2 (5 bases). The CDR3 has 15 amino acids. V lost 5 bases and J lost 0, with 11 bases in between. Per germline, CDR1 MNHEY and CDR2 SMNVEV (reference sequence).

This chain joins TRBV27 and TRBJ2-1, with D perhaps matching TRBD1 or TRBD2 (6 bases each). V gave up 0 bases and J gave up 8 bases, with 14 bases separating them. Per the germline V gene, CDR1 is MNHEY and CDR2 is SMNVEV (reference sequence). The CDR3 length is 15 residues. The CDR3 nucleotides read TGTGCCAGCAGTTTATCGCGCACAGGGACTCATGAGCAGTTCTTC. Its protein product is CASSLSRTGTHEQFF.

The chain is built from TRBV19 and TRBJ2-7; D call uncertain. CDR1 and CDR2 (germline): LNHDA, SQIVND (reference sequence). V dropped 5 bases and J dropped 4 bases, with 12 bases sitting between them. This CDR3 comprises 13 residues. CDR3 sequence: CASSAATRYEQYF. The CDR3 bases are TGTGCCAGTAGTGCCGCGACACGATACGAGCAGTACTTC.

V usage is TRBV4-3 and J usage is TRBJ2-3, with 7 bases that match TRBD2. The CDR3 runs 13 residues. Germline-derived CDR1 and CDR2 are LGHNA and YSLEER. The trim removed 0 bases at V and 15 bases at J, leaving 9 bases unmatched. The CDR3 loop reads CASSQDSTSVGYF. CDR3 nucleotide sequence: TGCGCCAGCAGCCAAGATTCCACTAGCGTAGGATATTTT.

This clone has more than one count but fewer than ten. The V call is TRBV19, the J call TRBJ2-7; 7 bases are shared with TRBD1. The germline V gene encodes CDR1 LNHDA and CDR2 SQIVND (reference sequence). V gave up 4 bases and J gave up 3 bases; unmatched junction bases: 6. The CDR3 covers 14 residues. In DNA form, the CDR3 reads TGTGCCAGTAGTAATAAGGGACAGTACTACGAGCAGTACTTC. It translates to CASSNKGQYYEQYF. The variable domain in full, with the rest retrieved from reference TRBV19 and TRBJ2-7, is DGGITQSPKYLFRKEGQNVTLSCEQNLNHDAMYWYRQDPGQGLRLIYYSQIVNDFQKGDIAEGYSVSREKKESFPLTVTSAQKNPTAFYLCASSNKGQYYEQYFGPGTRLTVT.

J is TRBJ1-1 and V is TRBV27; 7 bases are a match to TRBD1. The trim removed 3 bases at V and 0 bases at J, leaving 1 base unmatched. CDR1 is MNHEY and CDR2 is SMNVEV in the germline V gene (reference sequence). The CDR3 consists of 14 residues. In DNA, the CDR3 is TGTGCCAGCAGTTTTCAGGGGGTGAACACTGAAGCTTTCTTT. This encodes CASSFQGVNTEAFF.

The chain joins TRBV5-5 to TRBJ2-1; D ambiguous. CDR3 length: 12 residues. The V end lost 1 base, the J end lost 6 bases, and 5 bases lay between the germline ends. Germline CDR1 is SGHKS and CDR2 is YYEKEE (reference sequence). The CDR3 is CASSLYPNEQFF. In DNA, the CDR3 is TGTGCCAGCAGCTTGTATCCCAATGAGCAGTTCTTC.

The chain recombines TRBV9 with TRBJ2-3; TRBD2 matches at 7 bases. In germline, CDR1 is SGDLS, CDR2 YYNGEE. V lost 6 bases to trimming and J lost 0 bases; unmatched junction nucleotides: 10. This CDR3 has 16 residues. This CDR3 is CASTPSGGGSTDTQYF. The CDR3, as DNA: TGTGCCAGCACCCCTTCTGGGGGGGGGAGCACAGATACGCAGTATTTT.

This chain links TRBV6-6 with TRBJ2-7; D not resolved. With 0 bases removed from V and 5 bases from J, the gap between germline ends came to 14 bases. Germline CDR1 and CDR2: MNHNY and SVGAGI (reference sequence). CDR3 length equals 15 residues. The CDR3 DNA sequence: TGTGCCAGCAGTTACTCGCTGCTTGGAACCCACGAGCAGTACTTC. The encoded protein is CASSYSLLGTHEQYF.

J is TRBJ1-1 and V is TRBV4-3; D remains unclear. The V end lost 0 bases, the J end lost 7 bases, and 15 bases lay between the germline ends. The CDR3 has 15 residues. The V gene's germline CDR1 is LGHNA and CDR2 YSLEER. The chain's CDR3 is CASSQDLMVSNEAFF. The DNA for the CDR3 is TGCGCCAGCAGCCAAGATCTCATGGTTTCGAATGAAGCTTTCTTT.

This sequence joins TRBV15 and TRBJ2-3; maybe TRBD1 (5 bases). The germline V and J ends were trimmed by 6 bases and 4 bases, with 8 bases remaining between them. The germline V gene encodes CDR1 LNHNV and CDR2 YYDKDF (reference sequence). The CDR3 covers 12 residues. In DNA form, the CDR3 reads TGTGCCACCAGTCAGGGTGCAGATACGCAGTATTTT. Amino acid sequence: CATSQGADTQYF.

The chain has TRBV28 and TRBJ2-6, with D unclear. The CDR3 spans 14 residues. Trimming left V 6 bases short and J 2 bases short, with 8 bases between. CDR1 is MDHEN and CDR2 is SYDVKM in the germline V gene. In DNA, the CDR3 is TGTGCCAGCAGCCTTAGTACTGGGGCCAACGTCCTGACTTTC. This codes for CASSLSTGANVLTF.

The chain recombines TRBV21-1 with TRBJ1-4; the D call in the table, TRBD1, was not verified against the DNA. TRBV21-1 is an annotated pseudogene. The CDR3 runs to 14 residues. CDR3 bases: TGTGCCAGCAGCAAAGTGGACAGTGATGGGAAACTGTTTTTT. Its protein is CASSKVDSDGKLFF.

The chain links TRBV27 to TRBJ2-1, with 10 bases matching TRBD2. V was pared by 8 bases and J by 7 bases, with 8 bases of the junction left unmatched. Germline CDR1 and CDR2: MNHEY and SMNVEV (reference sequence). The CDR3 length is 14 residues. The DNA for the CDR3 is TGTGCCAGCGCCACTAGCGGGACAGTTAATGAGCAGTTCTTC. It yields the protein CASATSGTVNEQFF.